The rows below give T cell receptor beta chains drawn from one sample of a study of cytomegalovirus exposure and HLA in healthy donors. Repertoires were generated with immunoSEQ multiplex PCR, while TCRdb's copy carries only in-frame clones and drops some. The sample includes tens of thousands of clones, about 94% of them seen just once. Sequencing was carried out using PBMCs. The receptor set was obtained from a man between 18 and 35 years old in good health and CMV-seropositive. The CDR3 runs from the conserved cysteine through the conserved F or W. A D gene is named only where the DNA matches it firmly. Clone size appears in some rows only: once, few, many, or a class for an expanded clone.

J gene: TRBJ1-5; clone size: NA; D gene: TRBD1; V gene: TRBV27; CDR3 protein: CASRQGDQPQHF; CDR3 DNA: TGTGCCAGCCGACAGGGAGATCAGCCCCAGCATTTT
J gene: TRBJ2-4; clone size: NA; D gene: NA; V gene: TRBV28; CDR3 protein: CASIPRDNKNIQYF; CDR3 DNA: TGTGCCAGCATCCCCCGCGACAATAAAAACATTCAGTACTTC
J gene: TRBJ2-5; clone size: NA; D gene: TRBD1; V gene: TRBV18; CDR3 protein: CASSPDRDQETQYF; CDR3 DNA: TGTGCCAGCTCACCGGACAGGGATCAAGAGACCCAGTACTTC
J gene: TRBJ2-1; clone size: NA; D gene: TRBD2; V gene: TRBV5-1; CDR3 protein: CASSIGTSGYNEQFF; CDR3 DNA: TGCGCCAGCAGCATCGGGACTAGCGGATACAATGAGCAGTTCTTC
J gene: TRBJ2-5; clone size: NA; D gene: TRBD2; V gene: TRBV11-2; CDR3 protein: CASTGGETQYF; CDR3 DNA: TGTGCCAGCACCGGGGGGGAGACCCAGTACTTC
J gene: TRBJ2-5; clone size: NA; D gene: TRBD1; V gene: TRBV6-6; CDR3 protein: CASSYFSDRAETQYF; CDR3 DNA: TGTGCCAGCAGTTACTTCTCCGACAGGGCAGAGACCCAGTACTTC
J gene: TRBJ2-1; clone size: NA; D gene: TRBD2; V gene: TRBV11-2; CDR3 protein: CASSLWGLVAGGSTNEQFF; CDR3 DNA: TGTGCCAGCAGCTTATGGGGGCTGGTCGCGGGAGGATCTACCAATGAGCAGTTCTTC
J gene: TRBJ2-3; clone size: NA; D gene: NA; V gene: TRBV7-9; CDR3 protein: CASSLLDTQYF; CDR3 DNA: TGTGCCAGCAGCTTACTAGATACGCAGTATTTT
J gene: TRBJ1-5; clone size: NA; D gene: NA; V gene: TRBV10-2; CDR3 protein: CASRESGHINQPQHF; CDR3 DNA: TGCGCCAGCAGGGAGTCGGGACACATCAATCAGCCCCAGCATTTT
J gene: TRBJ2-2; clone size: NA; D gene: TRBD2; V gene: TRBV19; CDR3 protein: CAVTRGAGTGELFF; CDR3 DNA: TGTGCCGTAACGCGGGGGGCCGGCACCGGGGAGCTGTTTTTT
J gene: TRBJ2-2; clone size: NA; D gene: NA; V gene: TRBV19; CDR3 protein: CASSIGQGSTGELFF; CDR3 DNA: TGTGCCAGTAGTATAGGTCAGGGGAGCACCGGGGAGCTGTTTTTT
J gene: TRBJ1-4; clone size: NA; D gene: TRBD1; V gene: TRBV25-1; CDR3 protein: CASSEWTGSREKLFF; CDR3 DNA: TGTGCCAGCAGTGAATGGACAGGGAGTCGCGAAAAACTGTTTTTT
J gene: TRBJ2-5; clone size: NA; D gene: NA; V gene: TRBV30; CDR3 protein: CAWTTADPGTQYF; CDR3 DNA: TGTGCCTGGACCACCGCAGATCCGGGGACCCAGTACTTC
J gene: TRBJ1-2; clone size: NA; D gene: NA; V gene: TRBV19; CDR3 protein: CASSPNLHGVWDGYTF; CDR3 DNA: TGTGCCAGTAGTCCGAACTTACACGGAGTATGGGATGGCTACACCTTC
J gene: TRBJ2-5; clone size: NA; D gene: NA; V gene: TRBV5-6; CDR3 protein: CASSQSRGVVETQYF; CDR3 DNA: TGTGCCAGCAGCCAGTCTCGCGGGGTAGTCGAGACCCAGTACTTC
J gene: TRBJ2-7; clone size: NA; D gene: TRBD1; V gene: TRBV11-1; CDR3 protein: CASSFTRETGVYSYEQYF; CDR3 DNA: TGTGCCAGCAGCTTTACACGGGAGACAGGGGTTTACTCCTACGAGCAGTACTTC
J gene: TRBJ2-7; clone size: once; D gene: TRBD2; V gene: TRBV4-1; CDR3 protein: CASSHQLAGGSYEQYF; CDR3 DNA: TGCGCCAGCAGCCATCAACTAGCGGGGGGATCCTACGAGCAGTACTTC
J gene: TRBJ1-4; clone size: NA; D gene: NA; V gene: TRBV29-1; CDR3 protein: CSVFSGNEKLFF; CDR3 DNA: TGCAGCGTGTTCAGCGGCAATGAAAAACTGTTTTTT
J gene: TRBJ1-1; clone size: NA; D gene: TRBD1; V gene: TRBV5-6; CDR3 protein: CASRGTDHTEAFF; CDR3 DNA: TGTGCCAGCAGAGGGACAGACCACACTGAAGCTTTCTTT
J gene: TRBJ1-1; clone size: NA; D gene: NA; V gene: TRBV29-1; CDR3 protein: CSVASTAVNTEAFF; CDR3 DNA: TGCAGCGTAGCTTCAACAGCGGTGAACACTGAAGCTTTCTTT
J gene: TRBJ2-5; clone size: NA; D gene: NA; V gene: TRBV27; CDR3 protein: CASRGAGWETQYF; CDR3 DNA: TGTGCCAGCAGAGGGGCCGGGTGGGAGACCCAGTACTTC
J gene: TRBJ2-1; clone size: NA; D gene: TRBD2; V gene: TRBV28; CDR3 protein: CASSWGLAGVPEQFF; CDR3 DNA: TGTGCCAGCAGTTGGGGACTAGCGGGAGTCCCTGAGCAGTTCTTC
J gene: TRBJ1-3; clone size: NA; D gene: TRBD1; V gene: TRBV11-2; CDR3 protein: CASSFNGDRGNTIYF; CDR3 DNA: TGTGCCAGCAGCTTTAACGGGGACAGAGGAAACACCATATATTTT
J gene: TRBJ2-7; clone size: once; D gene: TRBD2; V gene: TRBV29-1; CDR3 protein: CSVGRAGKIYEQYF; CDR3 DNA: TGCAGCGTTGGTCGAGCGGGGAAAATTTACGAGCAGTACTTC
J gene: TRBJ2-5; clone size: NA; D gene: TRBD2; V gene: TRBV9; CDR3 protein: CASSGPSGRVETQYF; CDR3 DNA: TGTGCCAGCAGCGGGCCTAGCGGGAGAGTAGAGACCCAGTACTTC
J gene: TRBJ2-1; clone size: NA; D gene: NA; V gene: TRBV10-3; CDR3 protein: CATHDTGDEQFF; CDR3 DNA: TGTGCCACCCATGATACCGGGGATGAGCAGTTCTTC
J gene: TRBJ2-1; clone size: NA; D gene: TRBD2; V gene: TRBV11-1; CDR3 protein: CASSLRRIAGYNEQFF; CDR3 DNA: TGTGCCAGCAGCTTAAGGAGAATAGCGGGGTACAATGAGCAGTTCTTC
J gene: TRBJ1-3; clone size: NA; D gene: NA; V gene: TRBV4-1; CDR3 protein: CASSQVWFRGNTIYF; CDR3 DNA: TGCGCCAGCAGCCAAGTTTGGTTTCGGGGAAACACCATATATTTT
J gene: TRBJ2-2; clone size: NA; D gene: TRBD1; V gene: TRBV7-9; CDR3 protein: CASRATGGRTGELFF; CDR3 DNA: TGTGCCAGCAGAGCCACAGGGGGCCGCACCGGGGAGCTGTTTTTT
J gene: TRBJ2-1; clone size: NA; D gene: NA; V gene: TRBV7-8; CDR3 protein: CASRSGTSGRNEQFF; CDR3 DNA: TGTGCCAGCAGGTCCGGGACCTCGGGGAGGAATGAGCAGTTCTTC